This T cell receptor beta chain was recorded in a study of T cell responses to AZD1222 COVID-19 vaccine. A word on this clone: What it binds is not known.

Germline CDR1 and CDR2: MGHRA and YSYEKL. CDR3 length: 15 residues. The V gene lost 4 bases and the J gene lost 4 bases, with 14 bases spanning the gap. The assay was immunoSEQ multiplex PCR, and TCRdb's table has in-frame clones only and misses some. The repertoire holds 160,000 or so clones, around 92% seen once, with less than 1.3% in the top ten. Whole-study results and caveats: Unmutated regions of variants are reportedly targeted by nearly half of spike-specific TCRs.

V gene TRBV4-1 combines with J gene TRBJ1-5; D is unresolved. The sequenced sample was peripheral blood, obtained 28 days after the second AZD1222 dose. This clonotype was sampled from an adult who received the AZD1222 COVID-19 vaccine. This CDR3 is CASSLRGLSNQPQHF. CDR3 nucleotides: TGCGCCAGCAGCCTCCGAGGACTCTCAAATCAGCCCCAGCATTTT.